This entry concerns a single T cell receptor (beta chain). This sample was included in a study of blood T cell repertoires in COVID-19. Study in general: T cells, B-cell-depleted T cells, or PBMCs provided the cDNA or gDNA that served as material.

The CDR3 is 15 residues long. V lost 2 bases, J lost 4 bases, and 9 bases stayed unmatched. Germline V lookup: CDR1 GTSNPN, CDR2 SVGIG (reference sequence). Allocation to cohorts depended on clinical history reported by the participants. Symptom resolution, clearance, or two negative PCRs marked donors in Cohort 3 as recovered. As handled by the study authors: Reference gene primer amplification yielded estimated nucleated cell counts. Sequenced by immunoSEQ multiplex PCR; TCRdb stores in-frame clones only, minus some. V and J calls and clone size come straight from that table; D and trimming were deduced from the DNA. The data show approximately 500,000 clones, with approximately 87% seen just once and roughly 1.9% held by the top ten.

Sequencing was carried out using PBMCs or T cells enriched from blood (not recorded which). J is TRBJ1-1 and V is TRBV30, with 8 bases matching TRBD1. This sequence originates from a woman between 40 and 55 years old who had recovered from COVID-19. The CDR3 is CAWSFSVGQGTEAFF. The CDR3 DNA sequence: TGTGCCTGGAGTTTCTCGGTTGGACAGGGCACTGAAGCTTTCTTT.